This T cell receptor (beta chain) was retrieved from a study of identical twins. A universal primer site was added by template switching, and unique molecular identifiers were carried by the cDNA. TCRdb called the 5' RACE reads again in MiXCR, with one record for every CDR3 protein. The table records 1.5 million to 2 million distinct CDR3 sequences, more than 30% of them present only once. Healthy Caucasians were all of the donors. This clonotype was recorded once. The sample comprised cord blood. This receptor was identified in a newborn girl in good health.

The CDR3 DNA follows: TGCGCCAGCATTCTGGGAAGCGGGAGCGGTGATGAGCAGTACTTC. As protein: CASILGSGSGDEQYF. This chain links TRBV5-1 with TRBJ2-7; 8 bases fit TRBD2. The CDR3 sequence is 15 residues long. The ends lost 6 bases at V and 7 bases at J; junction bases unmatched: 15. From germline, CDR1 is SGHRS and CDR2 YFSETQ.